These 28 T cell receptor beta chains were all obtained from the same sample, sequenced in a study of Graves' ophthalmopathy and Graves' hyperthyroidism listed by TCRdb under 2018. The data were produced on an Illumina HiSeq 2000. For repertoire sequencing, the TCR beta CDR3 regions were amplified from RNA transcripts. A first-round RT-PCR used HTBI primers with the Qiagen OneStep RT-PCR kit, followed by a second-round multiplex PCR, size selection and purification. TCRdb reprocessed the public reads (quality trimming at Q25 with fastp, clone calling with MiXCR) and kept in-frame beta chains. Identical CDR3 proteins give one entry, which carries the most common genes and DNA. The sample yields 30,000 to 50,000 distinct CDR3 sequences; 50% were counted once. The ten most abundant clones make up roughly 24% of the sample. Material for sequencing was peripheral blood. Source of these receptors: an adult woman with stable Graves' hyperthyroidism.

This clonotype was counted at least ten times. This chain links TRBV7-3 with TRBJ2-2, with D possibly being TRBD1 or TRBD2 (5 bases each). This CDR3 spans 14 amino acids. The germline V gene encodes CDR1 SGHTA and CDR2 FQGTGA. V shed 0 bases and J shed 6 bases, with 8 bases lying between them. CDR3 amino acids: CASSLTGDPGELFF. For the CDR3, the DNA is TGTGCCAGCAGCTTAACAGGGGACCCCGGGGAGCTGTTTTTT.

The chain joins TRBV6-6 to TRBJ1-1, with D perhaps TRBD1 (5 bases). Trimming took 3 bases from V and 8 from J, leaving 13 bases between them. Germline lookup yields CDR1 MNHNY and CDR2 SVGAGI (reference sequence). The CDR3 spans 13 residues. The CDR3 reads CASSYQGADEAFF. The CDR3 nucleotides are TGTGCCAGCAGTTATCAGGGAGCGGACGAAGCTTTCTTT.

The chain carries TRBV29-1 and TRBJ2-6, with 9 bases that match TRBD1. V was pared by 7 bases and J by 2 bases, with 6 bases of the junction left unmatched. Germline CDR1 SQVTM, CDR2 ANQGSEA. The CDR3 sequence is 15 residues long. This chain's CDR3 is CSAKGDRAGANVLTF. In DNA form, the CDR3 reads TGCAGCGCCAAAGGGGACAGGGCTGGGGCCAACGTCCTGACTTTC.

As to this clonotype: A clone one base away is much larger, so this may be a read error. The chain employs TRBV24-1 and TRBJ2-3; 16 bases fit TRBD2. Germline CDR1 and CDR2: KGHDR and SFDVKD. The length of the CDR3 is 17 residues. The CDR3 DNA reads as TGTGCCACCAGTGGTTTGGGGACTAGCGGGAGGGCAGATACGCAGTATTTT. Residues: CATSGLGTSGRADTQYF.

This clonotype appeared many times. The chain has TRBV12-3 or TRBV12-4 and TRBJ2-7; TRBD2 matches at 9 bases. With V trimmed by 2 bases and J by 7 bases, 0 bases remained unmatched. The CDR3 runs 12 residues. CDR3 protein: CASSLLAGEQYF. In DNA form, the CDR3 reads TGTGCCAGCAGTTTACTAGCGGGAGAGCAGTACTTC.

This clonotype was detected many times. V and J are TRBV20-1 and TRBJ1-1; the D is unclear. Germline V gives CDR1 DFQATT, CDR2 SNEGSKA (reference sequence). The CDR3 covers 12 residues. V lost 1 base to trimming and J lost 1 base, with 4 bases between them. CDR3 in amino acids: CSARGRNTEAFF. The CDR3, as DNA: TGCAGTGCTAGAGGGAGGAACACTGAAGCTTTCTTT.

In this sample, this clonotype turned up many times. The chain couples TRBV7-9 to TRBJ1-2; TRBD1 agrees at 9 bases. Germline CDR1 reads SEHNR; CDR2 reads FQNEAQ (reference sequence). V gave up 10 bases and J gave up 6 bases; unmatched junction bases: 9. There are 13 residues in the CDR3. The CDR3 DNA follows: TGTGCCACGGGTTCGGGACAGGGAAATGGCTACACCTTC. Amino acid sequence: CATGSGQGNGYTF.

Ten or more counts support this clonotype. This chain uses TRBV19 with TRBJ2-3; 8 positions agree with TRBD2. This CDR3 has 14 amino acids. Germline CDR1 is LNHDA and CDR2 is SQIVND (reference sequence). V was pared by 9 bases and J by 1 base, with 6 bases of the junction left unmatched. The CDR3 loop reads CASANSGGTDTQYF. CDR3 in DNA: TGTGCCAGCGCGAATAGCGGGGGCACAGATACGCAGTATTTT.

This sequence joins TRBV29-1 and TRBJ2-7, with unresolved D. V lost 8 bases, J lost 3 bases, and 11 bases lay in between. Germline CDR1 and CDR2: SQVTM and ANQGSEA. The CDR3 spans 11 residues. As DNA, the CDR3 is TGCAGCTTCGGCAGCAACTACGAGCAGTACTTC. The encoded protein is CSFGSNYEQYF.

J is TRBJ1-5 and V is TRBV9, with D maybe TRBD1 (5 bases). Trimming pared 2 bases from V and 5 bases from J, leaving 14 bases between. The germline V gene encodes CDR1 SGDLS and CDR2 YYNGEE. The CDR3 consists of 15 residues. The CDR3 here is CASSVGGWFDQPQHF. CDR3 bases: TGTGCCAGCAGCGTCGGGGGGTGGTTTGATCAGCCCCAGCATTTT.

This clonotype showed up many times. V gene TRBV5-1 combines with J gene TRBJ2-3; D may be TRBD1 (5 bases). CDR3 length: 16 amino acids. CDR1 and CDR2 from the germline V gene are SGHRS and YFSETQ. V lost 2 bases, J lost 4 bases, and 17 bases lay in between. CDR3 nucleotide sequence: TGCGCCAGCAGCTTAAGGGGCGGCGCAGAGGCAGATACGCAGTATTTT. It codes for CASSLRGGAEADTQYF.

This chain connects TRBV29-1 to TRBJ2-7, with D uncertain. This CDR3 is 14 amino acids long. The ends were cut back, 2 bases at V and 2 bases at J, with 13 bases in the middle. The germline gives CDR1 SQVTM, CDR2 ANQGSEA. The CDR3 nucleotides read TGCAGCGTTGAACCCGATGGGCGGCCCTACGAGCAGTACTTC. It specifies CSVEPDGRPYEQYF.

There are many counts of this clonotype. DNA of the CDR3: TGTGCCCGCGACGCGGGACAGGGGGGTTTTGGCTATGGCTACACCTTC. It codes for CARDAGQGGFGYGYTF. V gene TRBV7-2 combines with J gene TRBJ1-2; 11 nucleotides agree with TRBD1. The CDR3 is 16 amino acids. V shed 11 bases, J shed 4 bases, and the junction held 15 bases outside the gene matches. CDR1 SGHTA and CDR2 FQGNSA come from the germline V gene.

This clonotype was picked up many times. The rearrangement joins TRBV7-9 to TRBJ2-2; 11 bases are shared with TRBD2. The germline V gene has CDR1 SEHNR and CDR2 FQNEAQ (reference sequence). CDR3 length: 14 amino acids. Germline trimming cut 8 bases from V and 8 bases from J; bases unmatched to any gene: 7. In DNA form, the CDR3 reads TGTGCCAGCCCTACTAGCGGGAGTTATGGGGAGCTGTTTTTT. It translates to CASPTSGSYGELFF.

This clonotype was counted ten times or more. The V and J genes are TRBV10-3 and TRBJ1-2; D perhaps matches TRBD1 (6 bases). This CDR3 is built from 13 residues. CDR1 and CDR2 (germline): ENHRY, SYGVKD. V shed 2 bases and J shed 2 bases, with 6 bases lying between them. CDR3: CAISEQGNYGYTF. The DNA for the CDR3 is TGTGCCATCAGTGAGCAGGGGAACTATGGCTACACCTTC.

This clonotype was found many times. The chain is built from TRBV6-1 and TRBJ1-6; the match to TRBD1 covers 7 bases. The CDR3 is made up of 15 amino acids. V lost 2 bases to trimming and J lost 6 bases; unmatched junction nucleotides: 4. Germline V CDR1 and CDR2: MNHNS, SASEGT. CDR3 sequence (DNA): TGTGCCAGCAGTGAAAGAGGGACAGTTAATTCACCCCTCCACTTT. This sequence encodes CASSERGTVNSPLHF.

This clonotype was detected a few times. V is TRBV7-3 and J is TRBJ2-7, with 12 bases matching TRBD2. The V gene's germline CDR1 is SGHTA and CDR2 FQGTGA. V lost 9 bases, J lost 3 bases, and 6 bases stayed unmatched. There are 14 residues in the CDR3. The CDR3 DNA reads TGTGCCAGTAGACTAGCGGGAGTGAACTACGAGCAGTACTTC. Its protein is CASRLAGVNYEQYF.

The table lists this clonotype with many counts. The chain has TRBV19 and TRBJ2-3; D may match TRBD1 or TRBD2 (5 bases each). V lost 3 bases to trimming and J lost 6 bases, with 10 bases between them. CDR3 length equals 13 residues. Germline loops: CDR1 LNHDA, CDR2 SQIVND (reference sequence). The CDR3 is CASSIGREDTQYF. CDR3 nucleotide sequence: TGTGCCAGTAGTATCGGCAGGGAGGATACGCAGTATTTT.

The chain has TRBV7-8 and TRBJ1-5; D not resolved. Trimming stripped 6 bases from V and 2 bases from J, with 14 bases between. This CDR3 spans 15 amino acids. In germline, CDR1 is SGHVS, CDR2 FQNEAQ. The CDR3 bases are TGTGCCAGCAGTCAAAGGGTGGGTGGCAATCAGCCCCAGCATTTT. Its protein is CASSQRVGGNQPQHF.

In this sample, this clonotype turned up many times. This chain joins TRBV9 and TRBJ2-3, with TRBD2 matching 8 bases. This CDR3 is 15 amino acids long. J gave up 3 bases and V 0 bases, and 3 bases lay outside the gene matches. Germline CDR1 reads SGDLS; CDR2 reads YYNGEE. This CDR3 reads CASSVGGRRTDTQYF. CDR3 DNA: TGTGCCAGCAGCGTAGGCGGGAGGAGGACAGATACGCAGTATTTT.

The chain is built from TRBV19 and TRBJ2-7; possibly TRBD2 for D (6 bases). The V gene lost 5 bases and the J gene lost 2 bases, with 19 bases spanning the gap. The germline V gene encodes CDR1 LNHDA and CDR2 SQIVND (reference sequence). The CDR3 has 16 residues. The CDR3 DNA reads as TGTGCCAGTAGTCGCGGCGGCGGGACGGTGACCTACGAGCAGTACTTC. Protein: CASSRGGGTVTYEQYF.

This clonotype was recorded at least ten times. This chain links TRBV11-1 with TRBJ1-1; perhaps TRBD1 as D (5 bases). This CDR3 comprises 15 residues. Germline assignment: CDR1 SGHAT and CDR2 FQDESV (reference sequence). V was cut by 1 base and J by 4 bases, with 13 bases left in between. CDR3 nucleotides: TGTGCCAGCAGCTTAGGTGCGCCCCAGGGCACTGAAGCTTTCTTT. Encoded protein: CASSLGAPQGTEAFF.

The table lists this clonotype with a few counts. V is TRBV10-3 and J is TRBJ1-1; D uncertain. This CDR3 region has 12 residues. The V gene's germline CDR1 is ENHRY and CDR2 SYGVKD. V shed 8 bases and J shed 8 bases, with 15 bases lying between them. This chain's CDR3 is CAISTEGLEAFF. The CDR3 region has the DNA TGTGCCATCTCAACCGAAGGGCTAGAAGCTTTCTTT.

Details on this clonotype: The junction differs from germline at one of its ends, possibly a read error. This chain links TRBV5-1 with TRBJ2-5; 8 bases agree with TRBD2. The CDR3 totals 15 residues. The germline CDR1 and CDR2 sequences are SGHRS and YFSETQ. The chain's CDR3 is CASSICDLAGETQYF. DNA of the CDR3: TGTGCCAGCAGCATTTGCGACCTAGCGGGAGAGACCCAGTACTTC.

This clonotype occurred many times. The gene calls are TRBV19 and TRBJ2-3; tentative D call: TRBD1 (5 bases). The germline V gene has CDR1 LNHDA and CDR2 SQIVND (reference sequence). The germline V and J ends were trimmed by 4 bases and 1 base, with 15 bases remaining between them. The CDR3 runs 16 residues. The CDR3 loop reads CASSRRQTLGTDTQYF. The CDR3 DNA follows: TGTGCCAGTAGTAGAAGACAGACCCTGGGCACAGATACGCAGTATTTT.

The V call is TRBV9, the J call TRBJ2-2; 7 positions match TRBD1. With V trimmed by 3 bases and J by 1 base, 3 bases remained unmatched. CDR1 SGDLS and CDR2 YYNGEE come from the germline V gene. CDR3 length: 15 residues. The DNA for the CDR3 is TGTGCCAGCAGCGCGGGACAGCGGAACACCGGGGAGCTGTTTTTT. Translating gives CASSAGQRNTGELFF.

Note on this clonotype: Its ends do not fully match the called genes, so a read error is possible. The chain is built from TRBV7-9 and TRBJ2-6, with a tentative D call TRBD2 (6 bases). The CDR3 loop spans 15 amino acids. Germline V gives CDR1 SEHNR, CDR2 FQNEAQ (reference sequence). The DNA for the CDR3 is TGTGCCAGCAGCTTGGGGGGTCTTGGGGCCAACGTCCAGACTTTC. This gives the protein CASSLGGLGANVQTF. The full variable domain, in which reference TRBV7-9 and TRBJ2-6 provide the parts outside the CDR3, is DTGVSQNPRHKITKRGQNVTFRCDPISEHNRLYWYRQTLGQGPEFLTYFQNEAQLEKSRLLSDRFSAERPKGSFSTLEIQRTEQGDSAMYLCASSLGGLGANVQTFGAGSRLTVL.

This clonotype was seen ten or more times. J is TRBJ1-2 and V is TRBV6-1, with D possibly being TRBD1 (5 bases). The V end lost 5 bases, the J end lost 1 base, and 17 bases lay between the germline ends. This CDR3 spans 16 amino acids. From germline, CDR1 is MNHNS and CDR2 SASEGT. The CDR3 loop reads CASSKSWDGGNYGYTF. CDR3 nucleotides: TGTGCCAGCAGTAAGTCTTGGGACGGAGGTAACTATGGCTACACCTTC.